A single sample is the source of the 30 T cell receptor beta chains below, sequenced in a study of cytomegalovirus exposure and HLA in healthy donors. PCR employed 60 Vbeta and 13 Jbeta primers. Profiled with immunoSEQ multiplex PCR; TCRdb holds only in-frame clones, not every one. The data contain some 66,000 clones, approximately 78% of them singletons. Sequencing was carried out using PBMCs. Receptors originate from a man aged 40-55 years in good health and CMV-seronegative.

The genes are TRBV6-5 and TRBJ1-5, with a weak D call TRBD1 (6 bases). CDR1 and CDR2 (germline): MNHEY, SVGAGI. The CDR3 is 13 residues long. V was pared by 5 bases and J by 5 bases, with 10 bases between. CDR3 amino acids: CASSPEGDQPQHF. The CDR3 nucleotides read TGTGCCAGCAGTCCCGAGGGGGATCAGCCCCAGCATTTT.

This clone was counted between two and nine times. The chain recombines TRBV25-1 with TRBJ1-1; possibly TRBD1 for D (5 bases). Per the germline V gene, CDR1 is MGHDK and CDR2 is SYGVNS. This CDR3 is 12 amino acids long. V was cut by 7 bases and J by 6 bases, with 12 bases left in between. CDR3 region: CASKGWRPEAFF. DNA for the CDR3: TGTGCCAGCAAGGGGTGGCGGCCTGAAGCTTTCTTT.

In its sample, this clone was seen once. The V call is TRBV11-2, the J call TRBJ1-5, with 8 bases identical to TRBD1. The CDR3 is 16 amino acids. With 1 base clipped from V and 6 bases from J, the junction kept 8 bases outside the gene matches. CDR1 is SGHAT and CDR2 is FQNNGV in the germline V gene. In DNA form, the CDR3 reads TGTGCCAGCAGCTTAGGCGGACAGGGTTGGAGTCAGCCCCAGCATTTT. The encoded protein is CASSLGGQGWSQPQHF.

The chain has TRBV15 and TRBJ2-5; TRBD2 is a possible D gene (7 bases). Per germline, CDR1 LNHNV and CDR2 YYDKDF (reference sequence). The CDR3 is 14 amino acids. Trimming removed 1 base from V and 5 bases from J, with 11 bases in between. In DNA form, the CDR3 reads TGTGCCACCAGCAGAGGGGGGGGCGCGGAGACCCAGTACTTC. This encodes CATSRGGGAETQYF.

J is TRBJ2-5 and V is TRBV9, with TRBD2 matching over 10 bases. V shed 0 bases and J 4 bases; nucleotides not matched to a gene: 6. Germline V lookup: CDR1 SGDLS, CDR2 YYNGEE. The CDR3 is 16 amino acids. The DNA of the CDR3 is TGTGCCAGCAGCGTAGGCTCTAGCGGGAGCCGAGAGACCCAGTACTTC. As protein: CASSVGSSGSRETQYF.

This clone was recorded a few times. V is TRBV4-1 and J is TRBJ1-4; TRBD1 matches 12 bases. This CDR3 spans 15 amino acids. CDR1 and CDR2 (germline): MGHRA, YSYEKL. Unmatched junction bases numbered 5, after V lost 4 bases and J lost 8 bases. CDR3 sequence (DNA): TGCGCCAGCAGCCCGGGGACAGGGGGCCGGGAAAAACTGTTTTTT. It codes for CASSPGTGGREKLFF.

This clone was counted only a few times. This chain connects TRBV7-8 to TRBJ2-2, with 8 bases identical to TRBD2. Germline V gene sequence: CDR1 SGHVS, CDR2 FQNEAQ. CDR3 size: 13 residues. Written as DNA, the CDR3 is TGTGTCGGGAGGGGGAGGGGGACCGGGGAGCTGTTTTTT. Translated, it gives CVGRGRGTGELFF.

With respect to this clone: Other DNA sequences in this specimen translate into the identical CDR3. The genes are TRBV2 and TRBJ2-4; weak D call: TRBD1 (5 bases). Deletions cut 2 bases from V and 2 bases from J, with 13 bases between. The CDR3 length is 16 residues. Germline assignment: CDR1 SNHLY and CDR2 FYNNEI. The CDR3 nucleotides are TGTGCCAGCAGTGAATGGCAGGGATCGACCAAAAACATTCAGTACTTC. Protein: CASSEWQGSTKNIQYF.

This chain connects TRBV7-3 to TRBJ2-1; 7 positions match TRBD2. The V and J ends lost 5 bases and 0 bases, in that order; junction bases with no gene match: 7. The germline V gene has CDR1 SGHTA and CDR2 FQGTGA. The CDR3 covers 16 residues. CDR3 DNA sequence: TGTGCCAGCAGCCCCTCTAGCGGTAGCTCCTACAATGAGCAGTTCTTC. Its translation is CASSPSSGSSYNEQFF.

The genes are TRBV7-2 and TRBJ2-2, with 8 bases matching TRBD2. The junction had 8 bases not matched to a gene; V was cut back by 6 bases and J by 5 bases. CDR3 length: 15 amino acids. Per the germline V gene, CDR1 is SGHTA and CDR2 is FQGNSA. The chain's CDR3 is CASRFQRGTTGELFF. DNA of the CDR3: TGTGCCAGCAGGTTCCAGCGGGGGACTACCGGGGAGCTGTTTTTT.

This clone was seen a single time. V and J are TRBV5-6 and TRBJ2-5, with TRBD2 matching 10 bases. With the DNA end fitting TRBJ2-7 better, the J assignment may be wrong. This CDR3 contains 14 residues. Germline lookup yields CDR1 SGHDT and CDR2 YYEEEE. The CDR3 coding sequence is TGTGCCAGCAGCCTTAGCGGGAGGTCCTACGAGCAGTACTTC. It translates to CASSLSGRSYEQYF.

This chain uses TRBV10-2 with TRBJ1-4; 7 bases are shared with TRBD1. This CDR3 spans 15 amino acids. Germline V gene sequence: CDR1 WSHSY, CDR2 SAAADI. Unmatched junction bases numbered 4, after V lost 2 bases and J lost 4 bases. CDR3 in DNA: TGCGCCAGCAGTGAGCCGACAGGGTTTAATGAAAAACTGTTTTTT. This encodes CASSEPTGFNEKLFF.

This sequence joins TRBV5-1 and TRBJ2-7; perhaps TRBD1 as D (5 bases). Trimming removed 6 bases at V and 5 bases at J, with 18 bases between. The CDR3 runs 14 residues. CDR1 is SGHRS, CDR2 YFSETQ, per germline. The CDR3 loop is CASTLSGLSDEQYF. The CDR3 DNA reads TGCGCCAGCACCCTCTCAGGGCTTTCCGACGAGCAGTACTTC. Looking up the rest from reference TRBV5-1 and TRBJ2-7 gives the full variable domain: KAGVTQTPRYLIKTRGQQVTLSCSPISGHRSVSWYQQTPGQGLQFLFEYFSETQRNKGNFPGRFSGRQFSNSRSEMNVSTLELGDSALYLCASTLSGLSDEQYFGPGTRLTVT.

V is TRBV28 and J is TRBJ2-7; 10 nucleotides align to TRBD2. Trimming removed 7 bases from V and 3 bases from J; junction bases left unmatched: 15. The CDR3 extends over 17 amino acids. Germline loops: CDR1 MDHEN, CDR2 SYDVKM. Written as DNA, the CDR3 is TGTGCCAGCAAACTTAAGATAGCGGGAGGCCCTCTCTACGAGCAGTACTTC. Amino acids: CASKLKIAGGPLYEQYF. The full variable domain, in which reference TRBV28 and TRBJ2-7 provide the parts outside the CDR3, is DVKVTQSSRYLVKRTGEKVFLECVQDMDHENMFWYRQDPGLGLRLIYFSYDVKMKEKGDIPEGYSVSREKKERFSLILESASTNQTSMYLCASKLKIAGGPLYEQYFGPGTRLTVT.

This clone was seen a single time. CDR3 sequence reads: CASSAGELSTDTQYF. CDR3 bases: TGTGCCAGCTCAGCGGGGGAATTAAGCACAGATACGCAGTATTTT. The rearrangement links TRBV18 to TRBJ2-3; TRBD2 matches 7 bases. Germline V lookup: CDR1 KGHSH, CDR2 LQKENI. V gave up 5 bases and J gave up 0 bases; unmatched junction bases: 5. The CDR3 consists of 15 residues. Combining the CDR3 with reference TRBV18 and TRBJ2-3 gives the whole variable domain NAGVMQNPRHLVRRRGQEARLRCSPMKGHSHVYWYRQLPEEGLKFMVYLQKENIIDESGMPKERFSAEFPKEGPSILRIQQVVRGDSAAYFCASSAGELSTDTQYFGPGTRLTVL.

CDR3 nucleotides: TGTGCCAGCAGCTTAGGGACAGGGGGCGAGGGTGAGCAGTTCTTC. Its translation: CASSLGTGGEGEQFF. The V call is TRBV7-3, the J call TRBJ2-1; 12 nucleotides match TRBD1. This CDR3 has 15 residues. The germline gives CDR1 SGHTA, CDR2 FQGTGA. The ends lost 2 bases at V and 9 bases at J; junction bases unmatched: 5.

CDR3 protein: CASSEYGRTTYEQYF. The CDR3 DNA reads as TGTGCCAGCAGTGAATACGGGAGAACAACCTACGAGCAGTACTTC. V and J are TRBV25-1 and TRBJ2-7, with D maybe TRBD2 (6 bases). Trimming pared 0 bases from V and 2 bases from J, leaving 11 bases between. Germline loops: CDR1 MGHDK, CDR2 SYGVNS. The CDR3 spans 15 residues.

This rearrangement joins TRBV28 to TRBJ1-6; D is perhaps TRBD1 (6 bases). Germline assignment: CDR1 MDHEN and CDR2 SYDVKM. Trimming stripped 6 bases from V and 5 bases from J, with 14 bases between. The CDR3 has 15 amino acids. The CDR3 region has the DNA TGTGCCAGCAGCCCGGACAGCCTTAATAATTCACCCCTCCACTTT. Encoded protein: CASSPDSLNNSPLHF.

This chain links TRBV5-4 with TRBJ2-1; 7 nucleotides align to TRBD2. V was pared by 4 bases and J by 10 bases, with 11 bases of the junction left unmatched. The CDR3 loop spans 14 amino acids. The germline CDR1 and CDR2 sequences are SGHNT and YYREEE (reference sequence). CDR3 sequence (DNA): TGTGCCAGCAGCCCCGCCGGGAGGACAAGCGAGCAGTTCTTC. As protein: CASSPAGRTSEQFF.

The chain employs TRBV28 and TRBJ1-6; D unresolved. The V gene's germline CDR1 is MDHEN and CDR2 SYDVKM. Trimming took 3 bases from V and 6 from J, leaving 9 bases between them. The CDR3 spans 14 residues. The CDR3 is CASSLTQLNSPLHF. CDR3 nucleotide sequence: TGTGCCAGCAGTTTGACACAGCTTAATTCACCCCTCCACTTT. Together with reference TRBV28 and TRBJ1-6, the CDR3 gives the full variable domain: DVKVTQSSRYLVKRTGEKVFLECVQDMDHENMFWYRQDPGLGLRLIYFSYDVKMKEKGDIPEGYSVSREKKERFSLILESASTNQTSMYLCASSLTQLNSPLHFGNGTRLTVT.

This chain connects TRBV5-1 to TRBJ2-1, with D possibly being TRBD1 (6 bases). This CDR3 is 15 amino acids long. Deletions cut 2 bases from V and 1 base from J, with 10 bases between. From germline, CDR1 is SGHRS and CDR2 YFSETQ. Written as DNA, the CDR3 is TGCGCCAGCAGCTTACAGGGCTATTCCTACAATGAGCAGTTCTTC. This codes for CASSLQGYSYNEQFF.

The CDR3: CSVDGLAGAQETQYF. CDR3 bases: TGCAGCGTTGATGGGCTAGCGGGGGCCCAAGAGACCCAGTACTTC. The chain uses TRBV29-1 and TRBJ2-5, with 10 nucleotides matching TRBD2. Losses at the gene ends were 3 bases for V and 1 base for J; bases not matched to a gene: 5. CDR3 size: 15 residues. Germline CDR1 reads SQVTM; CDR2 reads ANQGSEA.

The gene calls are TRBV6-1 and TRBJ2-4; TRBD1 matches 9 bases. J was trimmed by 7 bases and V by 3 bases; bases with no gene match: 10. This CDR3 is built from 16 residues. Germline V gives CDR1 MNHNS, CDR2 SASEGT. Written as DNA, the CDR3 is TGTGCCAGCAGTGACAATCCGGGACAGGGCAGGAACATTCAGTACTTC. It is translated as CASSDNPGQGRNIQYF.

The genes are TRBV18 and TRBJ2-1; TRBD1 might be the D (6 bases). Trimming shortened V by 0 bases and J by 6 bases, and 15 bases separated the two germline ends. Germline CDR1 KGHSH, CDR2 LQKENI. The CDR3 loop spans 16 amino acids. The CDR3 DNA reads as TGTGCCAGCTCACCACCCACAGGGCTGGATCTCAATGAGCAGTTCTTC. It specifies CASSPPTGLDLNEQFF.

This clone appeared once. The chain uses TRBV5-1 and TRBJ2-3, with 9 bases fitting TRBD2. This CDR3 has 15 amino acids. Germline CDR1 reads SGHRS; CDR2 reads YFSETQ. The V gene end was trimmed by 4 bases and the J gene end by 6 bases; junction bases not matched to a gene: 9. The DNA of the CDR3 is TGCGCCAGCAGCATGGGACTAGCCCTCAGGGATACGCAGTATTTT. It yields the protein CASSMGLALRDTQYF. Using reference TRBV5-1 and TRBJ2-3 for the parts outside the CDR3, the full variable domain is KAGVTQTPRYLIKTRGQQVTLSCSPISGHRSVSWYQQTPGQGLQFLFEYFSETQRNKGNFPGRFSGRQFSNSRSEMNVSTLELGDSALYLCASSMGLALRDTQYFGPGTRLTVL.

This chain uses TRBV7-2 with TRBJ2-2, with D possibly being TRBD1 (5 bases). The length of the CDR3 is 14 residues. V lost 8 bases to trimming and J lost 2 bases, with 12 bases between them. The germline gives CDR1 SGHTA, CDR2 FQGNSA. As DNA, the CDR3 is TGTGCCAGCGGACACTACCCCAACACCGGGGAGCTGTTTTTT. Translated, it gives CASGHYPNTGELFF.

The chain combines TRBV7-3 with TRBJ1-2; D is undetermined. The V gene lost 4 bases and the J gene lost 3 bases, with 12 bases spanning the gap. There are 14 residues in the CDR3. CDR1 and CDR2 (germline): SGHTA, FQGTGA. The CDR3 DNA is TGTGCCAGCAGCTATCCCCTAAACTACTATGGCTACACCTTC. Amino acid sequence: CASSYPLNYYGYTF.

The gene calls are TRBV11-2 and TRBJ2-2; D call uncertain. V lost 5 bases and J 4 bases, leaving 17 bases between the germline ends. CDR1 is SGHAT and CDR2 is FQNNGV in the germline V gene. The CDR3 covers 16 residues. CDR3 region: CASSPRVSQITGELFF. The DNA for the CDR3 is TGTGCCAGCAGCCCCCGGGTCTCCCAAATCACCGGGGAGCTGTTTTTT.

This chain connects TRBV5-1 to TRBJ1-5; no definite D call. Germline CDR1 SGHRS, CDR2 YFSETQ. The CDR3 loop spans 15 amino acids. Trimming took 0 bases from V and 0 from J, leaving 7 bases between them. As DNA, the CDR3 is TGCGCCAGCAGCTTGGGAGACACTAGCAATCAGCCCCAGCATTTT. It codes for CASSLGDTSNQPQHF.

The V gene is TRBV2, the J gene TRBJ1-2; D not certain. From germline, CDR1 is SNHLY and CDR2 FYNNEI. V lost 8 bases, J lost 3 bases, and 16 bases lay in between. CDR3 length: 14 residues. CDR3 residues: CASYTGYNDYGYTF. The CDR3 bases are TGTGCCAGCTATACGGGGTACAACGACTATGGCTACACCTTC.